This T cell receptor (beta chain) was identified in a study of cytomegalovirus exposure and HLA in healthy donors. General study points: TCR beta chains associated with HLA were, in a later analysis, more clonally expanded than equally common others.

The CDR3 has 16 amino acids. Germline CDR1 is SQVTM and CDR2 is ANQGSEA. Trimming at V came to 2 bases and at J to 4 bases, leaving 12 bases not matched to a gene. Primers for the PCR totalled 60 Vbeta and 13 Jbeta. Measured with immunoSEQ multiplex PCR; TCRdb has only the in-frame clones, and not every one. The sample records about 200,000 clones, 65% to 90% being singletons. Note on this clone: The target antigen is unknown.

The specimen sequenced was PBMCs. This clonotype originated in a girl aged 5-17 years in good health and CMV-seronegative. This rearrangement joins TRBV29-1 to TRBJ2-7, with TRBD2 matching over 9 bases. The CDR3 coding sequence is TGCAGCGTTGAACAGAGGGGGCGGGAGGGCTGGTACGAGCAGTACTTC. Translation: CSVEQRGREGWYEQYF.